This T cell receptor beta chain derives from a study of cytomegalovirus exposure and HLA in healthy donors. Whole-study results and caveats: An Asian-associated ancestry cluster reportedly showed fewer N-insertions than the approximately 700-donor mean in a later analysis. The majority of CMV-associated TCR beta chains were reported as apparently HLA-restricted in a later analysis. In an earlier analysis, in fewer than 700 donors, most V segments appeared productive either ~87% or ~30% of the time. A few CMV-associated chains proved CMV antigen-specific in vitro.

The PCR contained 60 Vbeta and 13 Jbeta primers. Clones were sequenced by immunoSEQ multiplex PCR, and TCRdb holds only the in-frame ones, with some missing. This sample's table has 95,000 to 150,000 clones. V lost 10 bases to trimming and J lost 3 bases; unmatched junction nucleotides: 12. Germline-derived CDR1 and CDR2 are SNHLY and FYNNEI. This CDR3 comprises 15 residues. As to this clone: What it binds is not known.

The V call is TRBV2, the J call TRBJ2-7; 10 bases match TRBD2. This receptor was taken from a man aged 18 to 29 in good health and CMV-seronegative. Sequenced material: PBMCs. This chain's CDR3 is CATRGLLAGFYEQYF. DNA of the CDR3: TGTGCCACCCGGGGGTTACTAGCGGGATTCTACGAGCAGTACTTC.